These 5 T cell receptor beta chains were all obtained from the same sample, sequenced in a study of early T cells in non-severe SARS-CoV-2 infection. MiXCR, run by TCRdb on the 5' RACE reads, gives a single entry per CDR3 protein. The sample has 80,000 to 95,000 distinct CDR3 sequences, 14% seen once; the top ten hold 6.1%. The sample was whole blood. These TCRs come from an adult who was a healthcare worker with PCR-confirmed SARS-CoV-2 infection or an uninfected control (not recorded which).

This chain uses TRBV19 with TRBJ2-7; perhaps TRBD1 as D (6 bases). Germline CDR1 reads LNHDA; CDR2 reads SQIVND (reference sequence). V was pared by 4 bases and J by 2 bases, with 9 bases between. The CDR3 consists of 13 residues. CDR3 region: CASSTTGTYEQYF. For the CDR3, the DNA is TGTGCCAGTAGTACGACAGGAACCTACGAGCAGTACTTC.

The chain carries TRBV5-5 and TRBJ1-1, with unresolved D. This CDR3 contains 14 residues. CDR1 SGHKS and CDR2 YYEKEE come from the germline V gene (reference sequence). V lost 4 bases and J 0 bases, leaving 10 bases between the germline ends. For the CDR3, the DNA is TGTGCCAGCAGCCTCCACTACTTGAACACTGAAGCTTTCTTT. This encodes CASSLHYLNTEAFF. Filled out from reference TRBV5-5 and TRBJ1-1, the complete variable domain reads DAGVTQSPTHLIKTRGQQVTLRCSPISGHKSVSWYQQVLGQGPQFIFQYYEKEERGRGNFPDRFSARQFPNYSSELNVNALLLGDSALYLCASSLHYLNTEAFFGQGTRLTVV.

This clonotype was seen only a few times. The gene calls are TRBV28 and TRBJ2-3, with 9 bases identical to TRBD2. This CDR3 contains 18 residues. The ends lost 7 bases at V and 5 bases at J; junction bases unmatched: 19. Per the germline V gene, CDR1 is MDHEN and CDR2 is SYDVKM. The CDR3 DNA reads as TGTGCCAGCACCCCCCCCGGGTTGGGCGGGGGGGCTGGAGATACGCAGTATTTT. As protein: CASTPPGLGGGAGDTQYF.

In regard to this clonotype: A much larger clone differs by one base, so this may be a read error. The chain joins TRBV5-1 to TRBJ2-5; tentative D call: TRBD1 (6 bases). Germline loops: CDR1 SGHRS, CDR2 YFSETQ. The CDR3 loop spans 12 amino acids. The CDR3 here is CTDWDTQETQYF. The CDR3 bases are TGCACCGACTGGGACACTCAAGAGACCCAGTACTTC.

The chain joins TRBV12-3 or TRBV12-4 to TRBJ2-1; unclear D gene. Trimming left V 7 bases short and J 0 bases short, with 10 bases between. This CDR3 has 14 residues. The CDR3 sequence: CASTPISSYNEQFF. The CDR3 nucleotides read TGTGCCAGCACGCCGATCAGCTCCTACAATGAGCAGTTCTTC.